This T cell receptor (beta chain) was sequenced in a study of T cells in Graves' hyperthyroidism and ophthalmopathy (dated by TCRdb to between 2018 and 2021). Some background on the complete study: Peripheral blood samples were taken at initial diagnosis, before any treatment was given. Once sampling was done, hyperthyroidism patients were given methimazole at a starting dose of 30 mg daily, whereas ophthalmopathy patients were given high-dose intravenous methylprednisolone. Whether ophthalmopathy could be predicted prospectively was tested in an independent validation cohort made up of some 20 hyperthyroidism patients plus 17 patients who later progressed to ophthalmopathy. The roughly 90 discovery patients were divided at random into training and test sets in a 7:3 ratio. The study also compared thyroid tissue and blood T-cell repertoires from about six Graves' hyperthyroidism patients. TCR V-J signatures able to tell the groups apart were searched for in a discovery cohort of 90 to 100 patients, of whom more than 40 had Graves' ophthalmopathy and 55 to 65 had stable Graves' hyperthyroidism. According to the paper, TCR Vbeta CDR3 sequencing was carried out on 135 peripheral blood samples, which came from fewer than 50 ophthalmopathy, 80 or so hyperthyroidism and roughly 17 progressor patients. The investigation overall reported the following: In cross-validation, a model built on a 13 V-J signature told ophthalmopathy apart from stable hyperthyroidism with just under 90% sensitivity and around 81% specificity, and in testing the same model reached 80%/75%. In validation, the model predicted progression to ophthalmopathy a median of roughly 6.2 months before onset, with about 64% sensitivity and 72.22% specificity. No statistical method was used to fix the sample size in advance, and group allocation was not hidden from the investigators. Most expanded thyroid clonotypes (frequency above 0.001) were also found in blood, which suggests that blood repertoires may mirror thyroid immune responses.

Trimming costs V 2 bases and J 8 bases, and their ends lie 21 bases apart. Taken from cysteine to phenylalanine, the CDR3 has 16 residues. CDR3 DNA is the only sequence kept; it has 48 bases, read in frame from the first base. The CDR1 and CDR2 encoded by the germline V gene (reference sequence) are LNHDA and SQIVND. Ophthalmopathy patients had moderately to severely active disease, Clinical Activity Score of at least 3, NOSPECS grade of at least 4, and duration under 3 months. The study excluded patients with uncontrolled infections, other autoimmune diseases, pregnancy or lactation. Diagnoses were established on the basis of clinical symptoms, serum thyroxine and TRAb, thyroid ultrasound, and orbital computed tomography. Ficoll-Paque density gradient centrifugation was used to isolate PBMCs from under 11 ml of fresh peripheral blood. Total RNA was extracted with Trizol reagent, and quality was checked on an Agilent 2100 Bioanalyzer.

Comment on this clonotype: Its target antigen remains unknown. One base away there is no much larger clone; base qualities are not given.

The TCR beta CDR3 regions were amplified from the RNA transcripts. The TCR CDR3 was subjected to a first round of RT-PCR using the HTBI primer set and the Qiagen OneStep RT-PCR kit. The libraries were constructed in a second round of multiplex PCR and then size-selected and purified. Paired-end sequencing of the libraries was performed with 100 bp reads on an Illumina HiSeq2000. Concerning the study's data processing: SOAPnuke was used to process the raw data, with reads discarded if the reads contained adapters or uncalled bases, had a mean Phred below 15, or lacked an exact constant-primer or identifier match. High-quality paired reads were merged using COPE v1.2.5, and each unique nucleotide sequence was defined as a clonotype. MiTCR v1.1 was used to align the clonotypes against IMGT TRBV, TRBD and TRBJ reference segments. The analysis was restricted to V-J combinations with a frequency above 0.0001, which together covered 99% to 99.2% of the repertoires. A TCS score was defined as the ratio between F50 (clonal expansion) and ExV (chaos), using BLOSUM62-based TCRdist between CDR3 peptides within each V-J. Welch's t-statistics and random forest reduced around 550 V-J features to some 14, which were used in a naive Bayes classifier (R e1071). The public reads were quality trimmed at Q25 with fastp and then assembled into clones with MiXCR by TCRdb, keeping productive beta chains. Every entry covers one CDR3 protein and lists the most common genes and DNA from its rows. These V and J calls rely on TCRdb rather than the paper's analysis. The sample contains hundreds of thousands of distinct CDR3 sequences, over 12% of them found a single time. The biggest ten clones account for less than 15% of the sample.

Sequencing was done on a sample of blood. The V and J genes are TRBV19 and TRBJ1-2; tentative D gene TRBD1, with 6 bases matching. The clonotype originates from a man between 18 and 35 years old with Graves' ophthalmopathy. The sequenced DNA is TGTGCCAGTAGTATACCACGGGGGCGCAAGGGGACCGGCTACACCTTC. Translated, it gives CASSIPRGRKGTGYTF.